The clone carrying this T cell receptor (beta chain) has a count of ten or more. Original handling: How many nucleated cells were present was estimated from reference gene primer amplification. Libraries were prepared by immunoSEQ multiplex PCR; TCRdb keeps only in-frame clonotypes and omits some of them. For V, J and clone size, that table is used; D and trimming come from the DNA. This sample has under 300,000 clones; around nine tenths occur once, and the top ten carry 1.9%. Cohorts were assigned according to the clinical history that participants reported. Looked up from germline, CDR1 is MNHNS and CDR2 is SASEGT. After removal of 1 base from V and 2 bases from J, the junction contained 8 bases not matched to a gene. This CDR3 is built from 18 residues. This sample was taken from a study of blood T cell repertoires in COVID-19. About the research overall: Researchers got acute and convalescent COVID-19 samples from the United States, Italy and Spain. In each case, the material was cDNA or gDNA derived from T cells, B-cell-depleted T cells, or PBMCs.

The chain has TRBV6-1 and TRBJ2-5; 12 bases map to TRBD2. The sequencing sample was made of PBMCs or T cells enriched from blood (not recorded which). The TCR comes from a woman aged 18-29 years who had recovered from COVID-19. CDR3 region: CASSEVLAGGGGQETQYF. The CDR3 DNA is TGTGCCAGCAGTGAAGTCCTAGCGGGAGGGGGGGGGCAAGAGACCCAGTACTTC.